These 28 T cell receptor beta chains originate from one sample sequenced in a study of blood T cell repertoires in COVID-19. Sequenced by immunoSEQ multiplex PCR; TCRdb stores in-frame clones only, minus some. The sample carries roughly 250,000 clones, about 70% recorded once. Sequencing was carried out using peripheral blood. The receptors derive from a woman older than 75 with acute or convalescent COVID-19.

The chain links TRBV6-5 to TRBJ2-7, with a possible D match to TRBD1 (5 bases). Germline CDR1 is MNHEY and CDR2 is SVGAGI. The CDR3 is 11 amino acids. The V end was cut by 2 bases, the J end by 7 bases, with 6 bases between. The CDR3 DNA follows: TGTGCCAGCAGTTACCAGGGAGAGCAGTACTTC. Translating it yields CASSYQGEQYF.

In its sample, this clone was seen many times. The chain couples TRBV5-1 to TRBJ1-6; 8 positions agree with TRBD1. CDR1 and CDR2 from the germline V gene are SGHRS and YFSETQ. The CDR3 has 13 amino acids. The V and J ends lost 6 bases and 5 bases, in that order; junction bases with no gene match: 1. CDR3 coding DNA: TGCGCCAGCACGGACAGGGATAATTCACCCCTCCACTTT. Its translation is CASTDRDNSPLHF.

The chain recombines TRBV30 with TRBJ2-3; 8 bases are shared with TRBD2. CDR1 is GTSNPN and CDR2 is SVGIG in the germline V gene (reference sequence). This CDR3 is built from 16 residues. V lost 1 base to trimming and J lost 2 bases; unmatched junction nucleotides: 8. CDR3 amino acids: CAWSGATGGITDTQYF. CDR3 coding DNA: TGTGCCTGGAGTGGGGCAACGGGAGGGATCACAGATACGCAGTATTTT.

The rearrangement joins TRBV30 to TRBJ2-5, with D unclear. The CDR3 is 12 amino acids. Trimming took off 0 bases at V and 5 bases at J, with 7 bases between the two ends. Per the germline V gene, CDR1 is GTSNPN and CDR2 is SVGIG (reference sequence). The CDR3 spells CAWSVRYETQYF. The CDR3 nucleotides read TGTGCCTGGAGTGTACGGTATGAGACCCAGTACTTC.

This sequence joins TRBV6-6 and TRBJ1-6; weak D call: TRBD1 (6 bases). The germline V and J ends were trimmed by 4 bases and 9 bases, with 13 bases remaining between them. The CDR3 length is 14 residues. CDR1 is MNHNY and CDR2 is SVGAGI in the germline V gene (reference sequence). Written as DNA, the CDR3 is TGTGCCAGCAGTTTAGGGGACACCCTTTCACCCCTCCACTTT. Amino acids: CASSLGDTLSPLHF.

The chain is built from TRBV12-3 or TRBV12-4 and TRBJ2-2; unclear D gene. This CDR3 has 12 amino acids. With 2 bases removed from V and 9 bases from J, the gap between germline ends came to 7 bases. This CDR3 is CASSLSMRELFF. CDR3 DNA sequence: TGTGCCAGCAGTTTATCTATGAGGGAGCTGTTTTTT.

V and J are TRBV7-2 and TRBJ2-1, with TRBD2 matching over 10 bases. V lost 10 bases, J lost 7 bases, and 19 bases stayed unmatched. This CDR3 is built from 17 residues. Germline V gives CDR1 SGHTA, CDR2 FQGNSA. CDR3 bases: TGTGCCACCGCACGACTGGGAGGAGCGGGGGGGTTGAATGAGCAGTTCTTC. This gives the protein CATARLGGAGGLNEQFF.

V is TRBV27 and J is TRBJ1-5; 8 bases agree with TRBD1. V dropped 4 bases and J dropped 7; count of bases not matched to a gene: 9. Looked up from germline, CDR1 is MNHEY and CDR2 is SMNVEV (reference sequence). The CDR3 totals 15 residues. CDR3 sequence: CASSSRQGTGQPQHF. In DNA form, the CDR3 reads TGTGCCAGCAGTTCCCGACAGGGGACGGGGCAGCCCCAGCATTTT.

This chain links TRBV7-8 with TRBJ2-7, with 7 bases fitting TRBD1. CDR3 size: 15 residues. V was pared by 1 base and J by 2 bases, with 5 bases of the junction left unmatched. CDR1 is SGHVS and CDR2 is FQNEAQ in the germline V gene. The CDR3 is CASSLDRQGTYEQYF. The CDR3 bases are TGTGCCAGCAGCTTAGACCGACAGGGTACCTACGAGCAGTACTTC.

The V gene is TRBV7-3, the J gene TRBJ1-6, with D uncertain. This CDR3 has 13 residues. Germline CDR1 reads SGHTA; CDR2 reads FQGTGA. Deletions cut 4 bases from V and 7 bases from J, with 8 bases between. CDR3 sequence reads: CASSSSGNSPLHF. CDR3 DNA: TGTGCCAGCAGCTCGTCGGGAAATTCACCCCTCCACTTT. The complete variable domain, with remaining parts taken from reference TRBV7-3 and TRBJ1-6, reads GAGVSQTPSNKVTEKGKYVELRCDPISGHTALYWYRQSLGQGPEFLIYFQGTGAADDSGLPNDRFFAVRPEGSVSTLKIQRTERGDSAVYLCASSSSGNSPLHFGNGTRLTVT.

The chain carries TRBV20-1 and TRBJ2-2, with D tentatively TRBD2 (6 bases). CDR1 and CDR2 from the germline V gene are DFQATT and SNEGSKA (reference sequence). This CDR3 spans 15 amino acids. With 3 bases removed from V and 0 bases from J, the gap between germline ends came to 11 bases. CDR3 protein: CSASLGGPNTGELFF. In nucleotides, the CDR3 is TGCAGTGCTAGTCTAGGAGGGCCGAACACCGGGGAGCTGTTTTTT.

Only a few counts were recorded for this clone. The genes are TRBV5-1 and TRBJ2-1; 8 nucleotides align to TRBD1. Losses at the gene ends were 1 base for V and 2 bases for J; bases not matched to a gene: 5. The CDR3 runs to 16 residues. Germline V gene data show CDR1 as SGHRS and CDR2 as YFSETQ. CDR3 residues: CASSLSGQGPYNEQFF. The CDR3 DNA reads TGCGCCAGCAGCTTGTCCGGACAGGGCCCCTACAATGAGCAGTTCTTC.

The V and J genes are TRBV19 and TRBJ1-1, with D perhaps TRBD1 (5 bases). The CDR3 is 15 amino acids. V was shortened by 5 bases and J by 1 base, with 14 bases between the two germline ends. Germline values: CDR1 LNHDA, CDR2 SQIVND (reference sequence). The CDR3 DNA is TGTGCCAGTAGTTTGGGTGGGACTAGGAACACTGAAGCTTTCTTT. This gives the protein CASSLGGTRNTEAFF.

The chain has TRBV5-1 and TRBJ1-1; D is unclear. Germline CDR1 and CDR2: SGHRS and YFSETQ. With 4 bases removed from V and 1 base from J, the gap between germline ends came to 11 bases. The CDR3 is 14 amino acids. The CDR3 region is CASSGSVGNTEAFF. CDR3 in DNA: TGCGCCAGCAGCGGTTCGGTTGGGAACACTGAAGCTTTCTTT. The full variable domain, its missing parts supplied by reference TRBV5-1 and TRBJ1-1, is KAGVTQTPRYLIKTRGQQVTLSCSPISGHRSVSWYQQTPGQGLQFLFEYFSETQRNKGNFPGRFSGRQFSNSRSEMNVSTLELGDSALYLCASSGSVGNTEAFFGQGTRLTVV.

The CDR3 DNA reads as TGCAGTGCTAGTCGCCAGATCGGGACTAGCGGGAGCTACGAGCAGTACTTC. This gives the protein CSASRQIGTSGSYEQYF. The genes are TRBV20-1 and TRBJ2-7, with 14 bases fitting TRBD2. Germline V gene data show CDR1 as DFQATT and CDR2 as SNEGSKA (reference sequence). The CDR3 runs to 17 residues. V was clipped by 3 bases and J by 3 bases; unmatched bases: 10.

This chain uses TRBV4-1 with TRBJ2-3, with 9 bases identical to TRBD1. V trimming: 4 bases; J trimming: 4 bases; junction bases outside the gene matches: 6. CDR1 is MGHRA and CDR2 is YSYEKL in the germline V gene. The CDR3 length is 15 residues. The CDR3 DNA reads as TGCGCCAGCAGCCTACAGGGGGCGCCCGCAGATACGCAGTATTTT. Protein product: CASSLQGAPADTQYF.

This clone was seen a handful of times. The CDR3 is CASSVFYSPLHF. DNA of the CDR3: TGTGCCAGCAGTGTCTTCTATTCACCCCTCCACTTT. The chain recombines TRBV12-3 or TRBV12-4 with TRBJ1-6; D unclear. The CDR3 sequence is 12 residues long. Trimming stripped 5 bases from V and 8 bases from J, with 7 bases between.

V and J are TRBV2 and TRBJ1-1, with 11 positions matching TRBD1. Germline CDR1 reads SNHLY; CDR2 reads FYNNEI. The V and J ends lost 11 bases and 5 bases, in that order; junction bases with no gene match: 13. The CDR3 runs 15 residues. This chain's CDR3 is CAVATDRGLRTEAFF. The CDR3 DNA is TGTGCCGTAGCAACGGACAGGGGGCTGAGAACTGAAGCTTTCTTT.

The rearrangement uses TRBV6-5 and TRBJ2-1; 9 nucleotides agree with TRBD1. The CDR3 runs to 15 residues. Per the germline V gene, CDR1 is MNHEY and CDR2 is SVGAGI. The V and J ends lost 5 bases and 6 bases, in that order; junction bases with no gene match: 8. In DNA form, the CDR3 reads TGTGCCAGCAGTACCGGGACAGGGTATCTCAATGAGCAGTTCTTC. This translates into CASSTGTGYLNEQFF.

The chain carries TRBV30 and TRBJ1-2; 8 positions match TRBD1. V was pared by 0 bases and J by 0 bases, with 6 bases of the junction left unmatched. This CDR3 comprises 16 residues. CDR1 is GTSNPN and CDR2 is SVGIG in the germline V gene (reference sequence). The DNA of the CDR3 is TGTGCCTGGAGTGTACTCCAGGGGGCAGCTAACTATGGCTACACCTTC. Translating it yields CAWSVLQGAANYGYTF. Supplemented by reference TRBV30 and TRBJ1-2, the full variable domain reads SQTIHQWPATLVQPVGSPLSLECTVEGTSNPNLYWYRQAAGRGLQLLFYSVGIGQISSEVPQNLSASRPQDRQFILSSKKLLLSDSGFYLCAWSVLQGAANYGYTFGSGTRLTVV.

V usage is TRBV7-9 and J usage is TRBJ1-4, with TRBD1 matching 9 bases. V shed 1 base and J 5 bases; nucleotides not matched to a gene: 5. CDR3 size: 16 residues. Germline V lookup: CDR1 SEHNR, CDR2 FQNEAQ (reference sequence). Here the CDR3 reads CASSLVGTGKNEKLFF. The CDR3 nucleotides are TGTGCCAGCAGCTTAGTTGGGACAGGGAAAAATGAAAAACTGTTTTTT.

Notes on this clone: This specimen includes other DNA sequences encoding the same CDR3. The V gene is TRBV5-1, the J gene TRBJ2-3; D is unresolved. This CDR3 is built from 12 residues. Germline CDR1 is SGHRS and CDR2 is YFSETQ. V lost 4 bases and J 3 bases, leaving 6 bases between the germline ends. The CDR3 sequence: CASSLPTDTQYF. Written as DNA, the CDR3 is TGCGCCAGCAGCCTCCCGACAGATACGCAGTATTTT.

This clone showed up just a few times. DNA of the CDR3: TGTGCCAGCAGTGAACTTGGGACAGGGACAGCTGCTGGAAACACCATATATTTT. This gives the protein CASSELGTGTAAGNTIYF. This chain links TRBV6-1 with TRBJ1-3; 9 bases line up with TRBD1. There are 18 residues in the CDR3. The ends lost 2 bases at V and 2 bases at J; junction bases unmatched: 10. CDR1 and CDR2 from the germline V gene are MNHNS and SASEGT.

The chain links TRBV10-3 to TRBJ2-1, with D hard to call. V dropped 5 bases and J dropped 5 bases, with 4 bases sitting between them. Germline values: CDR1 ENHRY, CDR2 SYGVKD. This CDR3 comprises 11 residues. The CDR3 sequence is CAISRDNEQFF. The CDR3 region has the DNA TGTGCCATCAGTCGGGACAATGAGCAGTTCTTC.

V and J are TRBV12-3 or TRBV12-4 and TRBJ2-7; TRBD1 matches 9 bases. V lost 3 bases, J lost 11 bases, and 8 bases stayed unmatched. The CDR3 has 13 amino acids. In DNA, the CDR3 is TGTGCCAGCAGTTTGGCCGGGACAGGGCCTGAGTACTTC. Its translation: CASSLAGTGPEYF.

The chain recombines TRBV2 with TRBJ2-2; possibly TRBD1 for D (5 bases). CDR3 length: 14 amino acids. CDR1 and CDR2 from the germline V gene are SNHLY and FYNNEI. V gave up 5 bases and J gave up 1 base, with 8 bases separating them. CDR3 sequence: CASSTGVNTGELFF. The CDR3 bases are TGTGCCAGCAGTACAGGAGTGAACACCGGGGAGCTGTTTTTT.

The chain combines TRBV5-6 with TRBJ1-6; D gene uncertain. V shed 0 bases and J shed 7 bases, with 8 bases lying between them. In germline, CDR1 is SGHDT, CDR2 YYEEEE. This CDR3 is 14 amino acids long. CDR3 DNA: TGTGCCAGCAGCTTGGATTTCGGGAATTCACCCCTCCACTTT. Residues: CASSLDFGNSPLHF.

The V gene is TRBV11-1, the J gene TRBJ2-3; D unclear. Per the germline V gene, CDR1 is SGHAT and CDR2 is FQDESV (reference sequence). V was clipped by 0 bases and J by 8 bases, with 9 bases between them. This CDR3 comprises 13 residues. CDR3 in DNA: TGTGCCAGCAGCTTAGCGCTGAGTGCTACGCAGTATTTT. This sequence encodes CASSLALSATQYF.